Following are 13 T cell receptor beta chains from one sample sequenced in a study of Graves' ophthalmopathy and Graves' hyperthyroidism. CDR3 regions of TCR beta were amplified from RNA transcripts. First-round RT-PCR used HTBI primers; second-round multiplex PCR followed. TCRdb reprocessed the multiplex PCR reads with MiXCR, giving one entry per CDR3 protein. The sample records about 590,000 distinct CDR3 sequences, roughly 39% being singletons. What was sequenced was peripheral blood or thyroid tissue (not recorded which). The receptors were gathered from an adult man with Graves' hyperthyroidism.

This clonotype was detected many times. The CDR3 protein is CASSSGTSGAQNTGELFF. The CDR3 nucleotides read TGTGCCAGCAGTTCTGGGACTAGCGGGGCGCAGAACACCGGGGAGCTGTTTTTT. The genes are TRBV12-3 or TRBV12-4 and TRBJ2-2; 13 bases line up with TRBD2. The V gene end was trimmed by 4 bases and the J gene end by 1 base; junction bases not matched to a gene: 6. This CDR3 comprises 18 residues.

This sequence joins TRBV30 and TRBJ2-7; no reliable D call. V lost 1 base and J 4 bases, leaving 11 bases between the germline ends. Per germline, CDR1 GTSNPN and CDR2 SVGIG (reference sequence). The CDR3 spans 13 residues. CDR3 DNA sequence: TGTGCCTGGAGTGAGAGTCAGGAATACGAGCAGTACTTC. Amino acid sequence: CAWSESQEYEQYF. Together with reference TRBV30 and TRBJ2-7, the CDR3 gives the full variable domain: SQTIHQWPATLVQPVGSPLSLECTVEGTSNPNLYWYRQAAGRGLQLLFYSVGIGQISSEVPQNLSASRPQDRQFILSSKKLLLSDSGFYLCAWSESQEYEQYFGPGTRLTVT.

Worth noting for this clonotype: A read error may explain this, as a much larger clone is one base away. This rearrangement joins TRBV7-9 to TRBJ2-5; D is uncertain. This CDR3 has 12 amino acids. The V and J ends lost 2 bases and 1 base respectively, with 2 bases between them. Looked up from germline, CDR1 is SEHNR and CDR2 is FQNEAQ (reference sequence). The CDR3, as DNA: TGTGCCAGCAGCTTAACCCAAGAGACCCAGTACTTC. Amino acids: CASSLTQETQYF.

This chain joins TRBV15 and TRBJ2-7; no firm D call. The closer fit of TRBJ2-1 to the DNA end suggests the J call may be wrong. Germline assignment: CDR1 LNHNV and CDR2 YYDKDF (reference sequence). The CDR3 covers 15 residues. The DNA of the CDR3 is TGTGCCACCAGCAGAGATCGTCTGCTAGGCGATGAGCAGTTCTTC. It is translated as CATSRDRLLGDEQFF.

The chain employs TRBV19 and TRBJ2-7, with TRBD2 matching 13 bases. The CDR3 contains 15 residues. With 10 bases clipped from V and 7 bases from J, the junction kept 13 bases outside the gene matches. Looked up from germline, CDR1 is LNHDA and CDR2 is SQIVND (reference sequence). As DNA, the CDR3 is TGTGCCATCGGACTAGCGGGAGAATCCCTCAATGAGCAGTACTTC. Its protein is CAIGLAGESLNEQYF.

J is TRBJ2-7 and V is TRBV3-1, with 9 bases fitting TRBD1. The trim removed 4 bases at V and 2 bases at J, leaving 9 bases unmatched. The germline V gene encodes CDR1 LGHDT and CDR2 YNNKEL (reference sequence). The CDR3 is 16 residues long. This CDR3 reads CASSPRGQGDPYEQYF. The DNA for the CDR3 is TGTGCCAGCAGCCCCAGGGGACAGGGTGATCCCTACGAGCAGTACTTC.

This clonotype was found a few times. This rearrangement joins TRBV12-3 or TRBV12-4 to TRBJ1-1, with TRBD1 as a possible D gene (5 bases). This CDR3 region has 16 residues. The germline V and J ends were trimmed by 3 bases and 3 bases, with 17 bases remaining between them. CDR3: CASSFGQGGVDTEAFF. The CDR3 DNA reads TGTGCCAGCAGTTTCGGGCAGGGTGGTGTGGACACTGAAGCTTTCTTT.

The sample holds many counts of this clonotype. V usage is TRBV7-2 and J usage is TRBJ2-7; D may be TRBD1 (6 bases). The CDR3 extends over 14 amino acids. V dropped 3 bases and J dropped 7 bases, with 16 bases sitting between them. Germline CDR1 reads SGHTA; CDR2 reads FQGNSA. The CDR3 protein is CASSLDRRSSEQYF. The CDR3 DNA sequence: TGTGCCAGCAGCTTGGACAGAAGATCGAGTGAGCAGTACTTC.

This clonotype was recorded many times. The V call is TRBV15, the J call TRBJ1-4, with 8 bases that match TRBD1. Per germline, CDR1 LNHNV and CDR2 YYDKDF (reference sequence). The CDR3 is 20 residues long. V shed 3 bases and J 8 bases; nucleotides not matched to a gene: 23. For the CDR3, the DNA is TGTGCCACCAGCAGTGATCCGGACAGGGATCTCCGTATAGGCCGGGAAAAACTGTTTTTT. This gives the protein CATSSDPDRDLRIGREKLFF.

The sample holds many counts of this clonotype. The chain couples TRBV20-1 to TRBJ1-2, with D possibly matching TRBD1 (6 bases). The CDR3 has 12 residues. The V gene's germline CDR1 is DFQATT and CDR2 SNEGSKA (reference sequence). V was shortened by 4 bases and J by 8 bases, with 14 bases between the two germline ends. The CDR3 spells CSAKDSNQGYTF. The CDR3 bases are TGCAGTGCTAAGGACAGCAACCAGGGCTACACCTTC.

The chain links TRBV10-2 to TRBJ2-7, with TRBD2 matching over 9 bases. This CDR3 contains 16 residues. The ends lost 6 bases at V and 4 bases at J; junction bases unmatched: 13. Germline CDR1 WSHSY, CDR2 SAAADI. CDR3 DNA sequence: TGCGCCAGCAGGTCGGGGCGACTAGCGGAAATTTACGAGCAGTACTTC. It yields the protein CASRSGRLAEIYEQYF.

Ten or more counts support this clonotype. The rearrangement links TRBV6-1 to TRBJ2-5, with 7 nucleotides matching TRBD1. Trimming at V came to 1 base and at J to 5 bases, leaving 4 bases not matched to a gene. CDR3 length: 14 amino acids. Per the germline V gene, CDR1 is MNHNS and CDR2 is SASEGT. CDR3 sequence reads: CASSEGGGRETQYF. CDR3 DNA sequence: TGTGCCAGCAGTGAAGGAGGGGGCCGGGAGACCCAGTACTTC.

As for this clonotype: The junction departs from the called germline gene at one end, perhaps through a read error. This chain connects TRBV7-2 to TRBJ1-1; D perhaps matches TRBD1 (6 bases). CDR3 size: 14 residues. CDR1 and CDR2 (germline): SGHTA, FQGNSA. CDR3 residues: CASSLQGSNTEASF. The CDR3 DNA follows: TGTGCCAGCAGCTTGCAGGGGTCGAACACTGAAGCTTCCTTT. The full variable domain, with the rest looked up from reference TRBV7-2 and TRBJ1-1, is GAGVSQSPSNKVTEKGKDVELRCDPISGHTALYWYRQSLGQGLEFLIYFQGNSAPDKSGLPSDRFSAERTGGSVSTLTIQRTQQEDSAVYLCASSLQGSNTEASFGQGTRLTVV.